This is a list of T cell receptor beta chains from one sample in a study of OX40 agonist ivuxolimab in advanced cancers. The table came from immunoSEQ multiplex PCR; TCRdb's copy has only in-frame clones and leaves some out. The sample carries 21,000 or so clones, roughly four fifths recorded once. The sample here was CD4+ or CD8+ T cells sorted from blood, taken in a trial of the OX40 agonist ivuxolimab. The receptors originated from an adult with an advanced solid tumor such as melanoma, head and neck, liver or kidney cancer. The CDR3 runs from the conserved cysteine through the conserved F or W. Each record gives: V gene, CDR3 protein.

TRBV19,CASSPGGGREPQHF
TRBV19,CASSMGRDGTEAFF
TRBV2,CASSESGGHQPQHF
TRBV7-9,CASSSRDRGAFNEQFF
TRBV9,CASSVVAGESYEQYF
TRBV5-6,CASSLGRAGTEAFF
TRBV5-1,CVSSLGLYGYTF
TRBV30,CAWRETGELFF
TRBV5-4,CASSLAGTGEQYF
TRBV18,CASSPQQGRGYTF
TRBV5-1,CASSPGQGGQYF
TRBV6-6,CASSYTRTSLYNEQFF
TRBV4-2,CASSQDSLAGGSNEQFF
TRBV6-1,CASSEASGRAANEQFF
TRBV5-1,CASTGHSGTGPGYTF
TRBV4-1,CASSVLAPNSGNTIYF
TRBV11-2,CASSVGPPEAFF
TRBV15,CATSPEGGSLIGEQYF
TRBV7-2,CASRIDGSNTEAFF
TRBV9,CASSPRQGDTDTQYF
TRBV21-1,CASNLSRGAYEQYF
TRBV4-3,CASSPGLHSYNEQFF
TRBV19,CASSTQTYGYTF
TRBV18,CASSPRQVAEAFF
TRBV14,CASSHEARTGAEAFF
TRBV10-1,CASNAGQGFRNEQYF
TRBV5-1,CASSSSGQGNSPLHF
TRBV7-2,CASSVNLGGTEAFF
TRBV6-6,CASSDGLAGDEQFF
TRBV11-2,CATGAGETQYF
TRBV11-3,CASSSIAGTGEQYF
TRBV7-9,CASRATGSGNTIYF
TRBV7-9,CASSLKGRSTEAFF
TRBV10-3,CAISVGTLTYEQYF
TRBV7-6,CASSLLTGGSMSNEQFF
TRBV18,CASTTQGRPGYTF
TRBV4-2,CASRRWANFNYGYTF
TRBV21-1,CASSKGHLGGKETQYF
TRBV7-2,CASSFGLAGGTTDTQYF
TRBV4-3,CASSQERTLNTEAFF
TRBV10-2,CASSVEPTSYNSPLHF
TRBV9,CASSVGPTDTQYF
TRBV6-5,CASRQRYEQYF
TRBV7-2,CASSFDRAATYEQYF
TRBV27,CASSHRPGQGIHEQYF
TRBV30,CAWSGRGEETQYF
TRBV2,CASSLSRVGENIQYF
TRBV6-5,CASLRQNTGELFF
TRBV5-8,CASSSGLAGLYNEQFF
TRBV29-1,CSVEGLAGPSASGRATFF
TRBV5-1,CASSLNEQGSYYEQYF
TRBV2,CASSILKDEYF
TRBV7-9,CASARSLGNEQYF
TRBV5-6,CASSLVGGNHEQYF
TRBV9,CVSSLQTGQVAGNTIYF